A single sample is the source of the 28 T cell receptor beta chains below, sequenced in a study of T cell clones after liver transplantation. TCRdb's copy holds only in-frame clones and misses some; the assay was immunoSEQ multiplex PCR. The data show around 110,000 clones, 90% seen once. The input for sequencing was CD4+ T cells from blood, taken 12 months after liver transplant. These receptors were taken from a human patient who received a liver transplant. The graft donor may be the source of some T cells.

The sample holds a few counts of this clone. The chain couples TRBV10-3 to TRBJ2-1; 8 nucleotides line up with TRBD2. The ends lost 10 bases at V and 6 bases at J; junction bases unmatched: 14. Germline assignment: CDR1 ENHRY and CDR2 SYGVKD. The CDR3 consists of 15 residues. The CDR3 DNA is TGTGCCACCCGGGGGAACGCGGGAGGTCCCAATGAGCAGTTCTTC. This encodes CATRGNAGGPNEQFF.

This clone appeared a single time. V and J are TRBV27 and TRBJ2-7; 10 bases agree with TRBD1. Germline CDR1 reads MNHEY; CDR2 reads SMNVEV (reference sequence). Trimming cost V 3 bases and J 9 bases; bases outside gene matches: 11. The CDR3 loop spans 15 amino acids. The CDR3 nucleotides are TGTGCCAGCAGTTTTACCGACAGGGGGCGCGATCTGCAGTACTTC. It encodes CASSFTDRGRDLQYF.

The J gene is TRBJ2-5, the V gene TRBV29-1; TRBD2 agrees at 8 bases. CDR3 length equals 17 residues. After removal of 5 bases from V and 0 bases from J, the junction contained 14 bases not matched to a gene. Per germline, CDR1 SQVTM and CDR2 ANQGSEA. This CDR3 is CSVPALGREWYQETQYF. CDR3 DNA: TGCAGCGTTCCCGCTCTCGGGAGGGAGTGGTACCAAGAGACCCAGTACTTC.

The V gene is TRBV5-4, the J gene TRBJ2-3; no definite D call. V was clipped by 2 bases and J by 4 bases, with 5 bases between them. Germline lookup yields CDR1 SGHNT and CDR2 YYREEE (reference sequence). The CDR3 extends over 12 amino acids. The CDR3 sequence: CASSFWADTQYF. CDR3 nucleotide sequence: TGTGCCAGCAGCTTTTGGGCAGATACGCAGTATTTT.

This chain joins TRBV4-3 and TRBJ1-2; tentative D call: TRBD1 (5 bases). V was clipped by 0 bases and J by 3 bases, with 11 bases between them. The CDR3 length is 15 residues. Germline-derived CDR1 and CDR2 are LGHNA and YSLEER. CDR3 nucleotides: TGCGCCAGCAGCCAAGATTGGGGCGGGGACTATGGCTACACCTTC. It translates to CASSQDWGGDYGYTF.

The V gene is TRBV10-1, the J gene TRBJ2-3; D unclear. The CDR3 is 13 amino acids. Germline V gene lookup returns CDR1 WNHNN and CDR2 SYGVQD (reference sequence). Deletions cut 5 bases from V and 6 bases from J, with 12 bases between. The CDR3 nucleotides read TGCGCCAGCAGTAGGGAAGTCTTGGATACGCAGTATTTT. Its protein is CASSREVLDTQYF.

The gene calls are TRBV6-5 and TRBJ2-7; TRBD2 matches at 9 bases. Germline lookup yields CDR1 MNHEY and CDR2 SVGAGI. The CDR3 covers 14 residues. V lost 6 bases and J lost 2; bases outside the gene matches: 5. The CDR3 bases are TGTGCCAGCAGCCGACTAGCGGAGACCTACGAGCAGTACTTC. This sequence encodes CASSRLAETYEQYF.

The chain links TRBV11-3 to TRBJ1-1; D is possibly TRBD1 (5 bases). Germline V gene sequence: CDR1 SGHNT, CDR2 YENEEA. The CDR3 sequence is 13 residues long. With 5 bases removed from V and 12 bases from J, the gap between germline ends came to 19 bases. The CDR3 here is CASSHAEGRETFF. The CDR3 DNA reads TGTGCCAGCAGCCACGCGGAGGGCAGGGAAACTTTCTTT.

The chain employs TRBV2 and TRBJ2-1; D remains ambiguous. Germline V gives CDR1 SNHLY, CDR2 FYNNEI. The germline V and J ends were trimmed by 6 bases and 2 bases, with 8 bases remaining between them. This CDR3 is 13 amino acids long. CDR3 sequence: CASSSNTYNEQFF. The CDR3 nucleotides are TGTGCCAGCAGCTCCAACACCTACAATGAGCAGTTCTTC.

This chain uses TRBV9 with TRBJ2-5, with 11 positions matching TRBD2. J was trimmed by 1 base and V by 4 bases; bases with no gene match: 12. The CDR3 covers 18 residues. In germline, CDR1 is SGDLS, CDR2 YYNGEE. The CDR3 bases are TGTGCCAGCAGCCCCCATCCTTATAGCGGGAGGGCCCAAGAGACCCAGTACTTC. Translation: CASSPHPYSGRAQETQYF.

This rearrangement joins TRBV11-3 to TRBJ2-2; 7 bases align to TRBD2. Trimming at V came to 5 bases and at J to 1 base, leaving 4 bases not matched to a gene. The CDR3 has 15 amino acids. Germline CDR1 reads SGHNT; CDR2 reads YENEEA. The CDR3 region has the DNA TGTGCCAGCAGCCGCTGGGGGGGGAACACCGGGGAGCTGTTTTTT. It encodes CASSRWGGNTGELFF.

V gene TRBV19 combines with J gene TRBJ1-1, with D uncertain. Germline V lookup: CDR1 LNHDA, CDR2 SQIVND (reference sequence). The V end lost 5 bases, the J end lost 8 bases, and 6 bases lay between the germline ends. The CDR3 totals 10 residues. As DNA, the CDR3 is TGTGCCAGTAGTGAAGCAGAAGCTTTCTTT. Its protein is CASSEAEAFF.

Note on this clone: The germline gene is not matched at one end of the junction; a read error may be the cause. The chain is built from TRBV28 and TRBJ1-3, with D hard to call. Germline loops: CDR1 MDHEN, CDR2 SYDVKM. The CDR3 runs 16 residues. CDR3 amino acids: CASSLNSGIAPSLFHF. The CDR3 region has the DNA TGTGCCAGCAGTCTGAACTCAGGAATAGCCCCTAGCCTTTTTCATTTT.

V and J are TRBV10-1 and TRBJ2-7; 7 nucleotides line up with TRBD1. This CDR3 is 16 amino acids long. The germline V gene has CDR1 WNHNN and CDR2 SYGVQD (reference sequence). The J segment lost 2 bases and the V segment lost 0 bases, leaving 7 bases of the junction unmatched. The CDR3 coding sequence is TGCGCCAGCAGTGAGTCTCGACAGGGACCAACCTACGAGCAGTACTTC. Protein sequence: CASSESRQGPTYEQYF.

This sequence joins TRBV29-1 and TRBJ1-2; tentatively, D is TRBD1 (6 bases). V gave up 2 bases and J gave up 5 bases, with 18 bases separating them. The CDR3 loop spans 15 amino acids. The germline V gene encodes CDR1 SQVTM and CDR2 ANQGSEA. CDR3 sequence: CSVENPWGGHYGYTF. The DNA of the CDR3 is TGCAGCGTTGAAAACCCCTGGGGGGGGCATTATGGCTACACCTTC.

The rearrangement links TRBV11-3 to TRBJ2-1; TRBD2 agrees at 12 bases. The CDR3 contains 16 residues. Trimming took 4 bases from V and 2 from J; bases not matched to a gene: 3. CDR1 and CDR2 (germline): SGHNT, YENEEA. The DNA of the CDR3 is TGTGCCAGCAGCTCCCCTAGCGGGAGGGCCTACAATGAGCAGTTCTTC. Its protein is CASSSPSGRAYNEQFF.

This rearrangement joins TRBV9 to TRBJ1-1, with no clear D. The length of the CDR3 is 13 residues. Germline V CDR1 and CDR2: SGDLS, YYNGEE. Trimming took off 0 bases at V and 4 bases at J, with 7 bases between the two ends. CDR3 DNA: TGTGCCAGCAGCGTAGACGGGGTCACTGAAGCTTTCTTT. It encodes CASSVDGVTEAFF.

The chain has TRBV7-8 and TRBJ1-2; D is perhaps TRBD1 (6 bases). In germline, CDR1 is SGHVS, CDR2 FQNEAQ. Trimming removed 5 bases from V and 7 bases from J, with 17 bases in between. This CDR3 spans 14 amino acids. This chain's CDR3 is CASSPLPTTGGYTF. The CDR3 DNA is TGTGCCAGCAGCCCGCTTCCCACGACAGGTGGCTACACCTTC. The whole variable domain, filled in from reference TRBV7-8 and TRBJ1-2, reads GAGVSQSPRYKVAKRGQDVALRCDPISGHVSLFWYQQALGQGPEFLTYFQNEAQLDKSGLPSDRFFAERPEGSVSTLKIQRTQQEDSAVYLCASSPLPTTGGYTFGSGTRLTVV.

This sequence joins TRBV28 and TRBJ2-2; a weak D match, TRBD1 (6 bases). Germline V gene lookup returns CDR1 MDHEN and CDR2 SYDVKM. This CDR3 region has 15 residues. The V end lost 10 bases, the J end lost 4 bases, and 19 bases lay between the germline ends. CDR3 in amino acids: CATLPGGTSTGELFF. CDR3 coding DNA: TGTGCCACCCTGCCTGGGGGCACGAGCACCGGGGAGCTGTTTTTT.

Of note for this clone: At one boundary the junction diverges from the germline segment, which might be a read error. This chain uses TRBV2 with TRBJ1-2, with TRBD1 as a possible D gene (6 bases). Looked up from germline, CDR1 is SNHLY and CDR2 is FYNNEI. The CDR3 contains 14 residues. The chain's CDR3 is CASSEVEGDYGYTF. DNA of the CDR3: TGTGCCAGCAGCGAAGTAGAGGGGGACTATGGCTACACCTTC.

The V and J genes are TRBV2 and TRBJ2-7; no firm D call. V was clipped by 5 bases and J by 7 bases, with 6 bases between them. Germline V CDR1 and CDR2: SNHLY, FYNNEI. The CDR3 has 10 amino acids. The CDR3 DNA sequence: TGTGCCAGCAGTAGCGCTGAGCAGTACTTC. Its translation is CASSSAEQYF. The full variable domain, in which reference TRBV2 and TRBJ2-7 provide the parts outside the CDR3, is EPEVTQTPSHQVTQMGQEVILRCVPISNHLYFYWYRQILGQKVEFLVSFYNNEISEKSEIFDDQFSVERPDGSNFTLKIRSTKLEDSAMYFCASSSAEQYFGPGTRLTVT.

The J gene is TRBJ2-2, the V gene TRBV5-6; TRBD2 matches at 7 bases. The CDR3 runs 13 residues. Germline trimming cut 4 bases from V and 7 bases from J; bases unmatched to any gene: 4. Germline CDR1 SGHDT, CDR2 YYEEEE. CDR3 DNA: TGTGCCAGCAGCCAAATAGCGGGCGGGGAGCTGTTTTTT. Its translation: CASSQIAGGELFF.

The DNA for the CDR3 is TGTGCCAGCAGTTTATCCCGATTATTTAACTATGGCTACACCTTC. Residues: CASSLSRLFNYGYTF. The genes are TRBV28 and TRBJ1-2; D unclear. V was shortened by 1 base and J by 1 base, with 10 bases between the two germline ends. This CDR3 spans 15 amino acids. Germline loops: CDR1 MDHEN, CDR2 SYDVKM.

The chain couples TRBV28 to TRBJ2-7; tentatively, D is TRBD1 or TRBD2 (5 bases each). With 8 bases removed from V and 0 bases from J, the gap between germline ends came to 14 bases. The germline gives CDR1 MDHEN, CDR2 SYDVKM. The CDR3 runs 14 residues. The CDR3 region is CASGRDAVSYEQYF. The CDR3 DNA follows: TGTGCCAGCGGACGGGACGCCGTCTCCTACGAGCAGTACTTC. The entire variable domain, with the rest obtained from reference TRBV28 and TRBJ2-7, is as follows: DVKVTQSSRYLVKRTGEKVFLECVQDMDHENMFWYRQDPGLGLRLIYFSYDVKMKEKGDIPEGYSVSREKKERFSLILESASTNQTSMYLCASGRDAVSYEQYFGPGTRLTVT.

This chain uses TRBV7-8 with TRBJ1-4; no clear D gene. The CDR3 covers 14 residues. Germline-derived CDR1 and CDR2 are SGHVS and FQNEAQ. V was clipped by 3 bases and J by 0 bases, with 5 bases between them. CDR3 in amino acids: CASSFVSTNEKLFF. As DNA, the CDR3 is TGTGCCAGCAGCTTTGTATCAACTAATGAAAAACTGTTTTTT.

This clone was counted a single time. In DNA, the CDR3 is TGTGCCAGCAGTGCTGGGACAGGGGGTGATCAGCCCCAGCATTTT. As protein: CASSAGTGGDQPQHF. The rearrangement joins TRBV6-1 to TRBJ1-5; 11 bases agree with TRBD1. The ends lost 4 bases at V and 5 bases at J; junction bases unmatched: 4. The CDR3 runs to 15 residues. Germline V gene sequence: CDR1 MNHNS, CDR2 SASEGT.

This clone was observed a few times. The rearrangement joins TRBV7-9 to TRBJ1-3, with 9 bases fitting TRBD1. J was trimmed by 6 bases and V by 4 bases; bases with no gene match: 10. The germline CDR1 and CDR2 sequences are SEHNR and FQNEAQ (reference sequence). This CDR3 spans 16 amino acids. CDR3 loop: CASSSLWTGETNTIYF. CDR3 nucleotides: TGTGCCAGCAGCTCCTTATGGACAGGGGAAACAAACACCATATATTTT.

CDR3 residues: CASSSQGAGYTF. The CDR3 DNA is TGTGCCAGTAGTTCGCAGGGTGCTGGCTACACCTTC. This rearrangement joins TRBV19 to TRBJ1-2; maybe TRBD1 (5 bases). V lost 5 bases and J 7 bases, leaving 11 bases between the germline ends. The CDR3 covers 12 residues. CDR1 and CDR2 from the germline V gene are LNHDA and SQIVND (reference sequence).